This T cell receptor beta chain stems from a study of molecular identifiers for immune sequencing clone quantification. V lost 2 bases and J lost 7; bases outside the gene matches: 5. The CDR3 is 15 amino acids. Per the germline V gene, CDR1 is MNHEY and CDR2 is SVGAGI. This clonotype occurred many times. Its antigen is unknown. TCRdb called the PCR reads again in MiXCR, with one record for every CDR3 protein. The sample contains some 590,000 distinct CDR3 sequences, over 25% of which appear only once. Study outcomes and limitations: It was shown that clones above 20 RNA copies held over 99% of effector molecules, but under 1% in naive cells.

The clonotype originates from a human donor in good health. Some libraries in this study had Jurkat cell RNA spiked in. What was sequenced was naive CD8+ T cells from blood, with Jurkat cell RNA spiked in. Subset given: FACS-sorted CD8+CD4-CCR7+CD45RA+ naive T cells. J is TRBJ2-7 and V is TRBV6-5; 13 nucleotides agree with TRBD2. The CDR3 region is CASSYRLAGGGEQYF. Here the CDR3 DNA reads TGTGCCAGCAGTTACAGACTAGCGGGAGGCGGTGAGCAGTACTTC.